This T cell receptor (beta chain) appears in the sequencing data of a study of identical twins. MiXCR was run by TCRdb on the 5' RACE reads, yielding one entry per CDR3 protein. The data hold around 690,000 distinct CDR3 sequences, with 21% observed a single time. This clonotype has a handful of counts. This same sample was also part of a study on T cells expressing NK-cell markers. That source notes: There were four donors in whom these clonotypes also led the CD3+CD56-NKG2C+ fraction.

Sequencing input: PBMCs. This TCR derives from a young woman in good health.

CDR3 in DNA: TGCAGTACAACCGGGACAGGGGGCTACGAGCAGTACTTC. Encoded protein: CSTTGTGGYEQYF. V gene TRBV20-1 combines with J gene TRBJ2-7, with 11 bases identical to TRBD1. The germline V gene has CDR1 DFQATT and CDR2 SNEGSKA (reference sequence). J was trimmed by 3 bases and V by 8 bases; bases with no gene match: 6. The CDR3 sequence is 13 residues long.